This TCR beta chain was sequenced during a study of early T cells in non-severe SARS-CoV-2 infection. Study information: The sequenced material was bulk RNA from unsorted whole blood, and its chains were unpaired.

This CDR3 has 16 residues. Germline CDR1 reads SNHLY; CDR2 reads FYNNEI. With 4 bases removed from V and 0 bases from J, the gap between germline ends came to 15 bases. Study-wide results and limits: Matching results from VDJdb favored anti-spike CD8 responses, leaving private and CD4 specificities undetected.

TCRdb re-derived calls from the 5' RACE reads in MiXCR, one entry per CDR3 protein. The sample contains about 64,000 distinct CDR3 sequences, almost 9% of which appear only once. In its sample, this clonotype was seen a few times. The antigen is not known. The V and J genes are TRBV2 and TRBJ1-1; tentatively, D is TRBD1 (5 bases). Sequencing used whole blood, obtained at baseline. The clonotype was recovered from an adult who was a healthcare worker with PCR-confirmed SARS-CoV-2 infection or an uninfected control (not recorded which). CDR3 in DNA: TGTGCCAGCAGTGGCCGATTGGGACCCATGAACACTGAAGCTTTCTTT. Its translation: CASSGRLGPMNTEAFF.